These T cell receptor beta chains were read from a single sample in a study of blood T cells in healthy people across ages. TCRdb reanalysed the 5' RACE reads using MiXCR and keeps one entry per CDR3 protein. The data hold about 1.8 million distinct CDR3 sequences, with roughly 52% observed a single time. The specimen was blood. These receptors were collected from a woman aged 35 to 49 in good health. Both conserved end residues are part of each CDR3. A D gene is named only where the DNA matches it firmly. Clone size is stated in some rows and not others, as once, few, many or a class when expanded.

>-|TRBJ1-2|TRBV20-1|-
CSAPGGSNGYTF
TGCAGTGCCCCTGGGGGAAGTAATGGCTACACCTTC
>-|TRBJ2-4|TRBV6-2/TRBV6-3|-
CASIGGHQAKNIQYF
TGTGCCAGCATTGGGGGGCATCAAGCCAAAAACATTCAGTACTTC
>TRBD2|TRBJ2-1|TRBV29-1|once
CSVEGGTSRLGEQFF
TGCAGCGTTGAAGGGGGGACTAGCAGATTAGGTGAGCAGTTCTTC
>-|TRBJ1-1|TRBV13|-
CASSPSGTGTEAFF
TGTGCCAGCAGTCCATCCGGGACGGGCACTGAAGCTTTCTTT
>-|TRBJ2-1|TRBV27|-
CASSSVLLTRGVYNEQFF
TGTGCCAGCAGTTCGGTCCTCCTTACCAGGGGTGTATACAATGAGCAGTTCTTC
>TRBD1|TRBJ2-1|TRBV6-1|-
CASSEEFRDRDNEQFF
TGTGCCAGCAGTGAGGAATTCCGGGACAGGGACAATGAGCAGTTCTTC
>-|TRBJ2-1|TRBV15|-
CATSRERDYNEQFF
TGTGCCACCAGCAGAGAGCGGGACTACAATGAGCAGTTCTTC
>-|TRBJ2-7|TRBV7-2|-
CASSPGTPVYEQYF
TGTGCCAGCAGCCCCGGGACACCGGTTTACGAGCAGTACTTC
>-|TRBJ1-2|TRBV5-1|many
CASSQGANYGYTF
TGCGCCAGCAGCCAGGGCGCTAACTATGGCTACACCTTC
>TRBD1|TRBJ2-6|TRBV15|few
CATSRDSDRGLLSGANVLTF
TGTGCCACCAGCAGGGACTCGGACAGGGGGCTATTATCTGGGGCCAACGTCCTGACTTTC
>-|TRBJ1-5|TRBV25-1|-
CVSSEENYHRRNQPQHF
TGTGTCAGCAGTGAGGAAAATTATCACAGGCGGAATCAGCCCCAGCATTTT
>-|TRBJ1-2|TRBV20-1|once
CSARSDVNYGYTF
TGCAGTGCTAGATCGGACGTAAACTATGGCTACACCTTC
>TRBD2|TRBJ2-3|TRBV6-5|few
CASTPSGGADTQYF
TGTGCCAGCACGCCAAGCGGGGGCGCAGATACGCAGTATTTT
>TRBD1|TRBJ2-6|TRBV27|-
CASSLRGQGAIGANVLTF
TGTGCCAGCAGTTTACGGGGACAGGGGGCAATTGGGGCCAACGTCCTGACTTTC
>-|TRBJ1-5|TRBV12-3/TRBV12-4|-
CASSPDGITQGPQHF
TGTGCCAGCAGTCCCGATGGGATCACTCAGGGGCCCCAGCATTTT
>-|TRBJ1-5|TRBV29-1|few
CSGPPQHF
TGCAGCGGCCCGCCCCAGCATTTT
>TRBD1|TRBJ2-7|TRBV7-9|-
CASSSDRGVRHEQYF
TGTGCCAGCAGCTCCGACAGGGGGGTTAGGCATGAGCAGTACTTC
>-|TRBJ2-3|TRBV7-2|once
CASRDPSRTDTQYF
TGTGCCAGCAGAGACCCTAGTCGCACAGATACGCAGTATTTT
>TRBD1|TRBJ2-1|TRBV20-1|-
CSAAGTGHYNEQFF
TGCAGTGCGGCCGGGACAGGGCACTACAATGAGCAGTTCTTC
>-|TRBJ1-2|TRBV21-1|-
CASSKKYYSQVLHYGYTF
TGTGCCAGCAGCAAAAAATATTACAGTCAAGTACTACACTATGGCTACACCTTC
>TRBD1|TRBJ2-7|TRBV20-1|-
CSASGTGLDEQYF
TGCAGTGCTTCCGGGACAGGGTTGGACGAGCAGTACTTC
>-|TRBJ1-2|TRBV12-3/TRBV12-4|-
CASSLWGDGYTF
TGTGCCAGCAGTTTGTGGGGAGATGGCTACACCTTC
>TRBD1|TRBJ2-7|TRBV12-3/TRBV12-4|-
CASRGQGGDYEQYF
TGTGCCAGCAGGGGACAGGGAGGCGACTACGAGCAGTACTTC
>TRBD2|TRBJ2-1|TRBV12-3/TRBV12-4|-
CASSLVLAGGKNEQFF
TGTGCCAGCAGTTTAGTCCTAGCGGGGGGAAAGAATGAGCAGTTCTTC
>-|TRBJ2-3|TRBV4-2|many
CASSREWETLDTQYF
TGTGCCAGCAGCCGAGAGTGGGAAACGCTGGATACGCAGTATTTT
>-|TRBJ2-6|TRBV20-1|-
CSAPRPGRSLSGANVLTF
TGCAGTGCCCCTCGTCCGGGACGGAGCCTCTCTGGGGCCAACGTCCTGACTTTC
>TRBD1|TRBJ1-4|TRBV6-5|-
CASRSGQGRNEKLFF
TGTGCCAGCAGGTCCGGACAGGGGCGAAATGAAAAACTGTTTTTT
>TRBD1|TRBJ1-2|TRBV15|-
CATTKAGGNYGYTF
TGTGCCACCACCAAAGCAGGGGGCAACTATGGCTACACCTTC